In its sample, the clone carrying this TCR beta chain was seen once. The sample comes from a study of cytomegalovirus exposure and HLA in healthy donors. PCR used 60 Vbeta primers and 13 Jbeta primers. Some clones are missing from TCRdb's copy, which holds only in-frame ones; the method was immunoSEQ multiplex PCR. The sample records over 75,000 clones, about three quarters being singletons. The CDR3 extends over 16 amino acids. Germline V gene lookup returns CDR1 SGHNT and CDR2 YYREEE (reference sequence). After removal of 4 bases from V and 8 bases from J, the junction contained 11 bases not matched to a gene.

This chain uses TRBV5-4 with TRBJ1-4, with 10 bases identical to TRBD1. The sequencing sample was made of PBMCs. The receptor comes from a man aged 60-69 years in good health and CMV-seropositive. CDR3 nucleotide sequence: TGTGCCAGCAGCAACGGCTCAGGACAGGGGGGGGAAAAACTGTTTTTT. This translates into CASSNGSGQGGEKLFF.